This T cell receptor (beta chain) emerged from a study of CXCR3-negative and CXCR3-positive naive CD8 T cells. Whole-study results and caveats: TRB CDR3 hydrophobicity was greater in CXCR3-positive naive cells than in CXCR3-negative naive cells.

The CDR3 consists of 14 residues. As regards this clonotype: Its antigen is not identified.

With UMI labels, 5' RACE was used to prepare the TRB cDNA libraries. From its re-call of the 5' RACE reads, TCRdb lists each CDR3 protein once, without DNA. The listing contains tens of thousands of distinct CDR3 sequences. Sequenced: naive CXCR3+ CD8+ T cells from blood. Described subset: CD45RO-CCR7+CD27+CD95- naive CD8+ T cells expressing CXCR3 (TNR3+). The chain has TRBV12-3 or TRBV12-4 and TRBJ2-1; TCRdb picks TRBD1, but there is no DNA to check that call. This clonotype was sampled from a human donor in good health. Some clones in this sample may be carry-over from other donors' samples. The CDR3 loop is CASSFPRGHNEQFF.